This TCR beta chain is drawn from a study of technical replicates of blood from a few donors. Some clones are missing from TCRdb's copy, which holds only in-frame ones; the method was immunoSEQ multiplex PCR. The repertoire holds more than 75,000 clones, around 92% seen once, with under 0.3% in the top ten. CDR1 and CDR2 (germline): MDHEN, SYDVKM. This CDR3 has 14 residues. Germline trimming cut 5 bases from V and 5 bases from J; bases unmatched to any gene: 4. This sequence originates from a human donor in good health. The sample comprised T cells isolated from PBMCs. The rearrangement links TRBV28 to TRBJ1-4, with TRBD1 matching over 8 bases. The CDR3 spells CASSTTGANEKLFF. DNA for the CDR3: TGTGCCAGCAGTACGACAGGGGCGAATGAAAAACTGTTTTTT.